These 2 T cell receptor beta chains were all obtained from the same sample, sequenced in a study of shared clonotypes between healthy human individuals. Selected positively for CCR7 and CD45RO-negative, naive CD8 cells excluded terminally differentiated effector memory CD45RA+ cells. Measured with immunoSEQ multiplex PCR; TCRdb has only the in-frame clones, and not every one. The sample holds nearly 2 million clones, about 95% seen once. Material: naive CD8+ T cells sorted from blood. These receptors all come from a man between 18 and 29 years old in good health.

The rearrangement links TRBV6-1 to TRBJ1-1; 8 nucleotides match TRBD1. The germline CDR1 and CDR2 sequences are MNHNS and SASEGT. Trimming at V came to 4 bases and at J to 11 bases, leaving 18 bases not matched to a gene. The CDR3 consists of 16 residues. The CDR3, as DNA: TGTGCCAGCAGTGGATGGGACAGGCTTGAGGGGCGAGGTGCTTTCTTT. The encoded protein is CASSGWDRLEGRGAFF.

In DNA, the CDR3 is TGTGCCAGCAGCCGGGGAGGGGATTTAGGCGAGCAGTACTTC. As protein: CASSRGGDLGEQYF. This chain uses TRBV7-8 with TRBJ2-7, with 7 bases fitting TRBD2. Germline CDR1 SGHVS, CDR2 FQNEAQ. V lost 5 bases, J lost 6 bases, and 10 bases stayed unmatched. This CDR3 region has 14 residues.